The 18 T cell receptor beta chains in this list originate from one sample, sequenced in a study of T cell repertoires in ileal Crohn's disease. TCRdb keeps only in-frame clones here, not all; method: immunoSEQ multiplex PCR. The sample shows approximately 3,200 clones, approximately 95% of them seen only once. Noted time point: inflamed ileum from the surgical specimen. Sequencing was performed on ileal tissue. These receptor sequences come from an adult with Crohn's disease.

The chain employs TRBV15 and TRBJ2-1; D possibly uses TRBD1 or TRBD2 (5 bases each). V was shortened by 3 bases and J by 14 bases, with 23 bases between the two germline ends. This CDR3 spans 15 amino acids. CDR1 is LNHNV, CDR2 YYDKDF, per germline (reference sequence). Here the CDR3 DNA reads TGTGCCACCAGCAGGGCGCGGGCTCCTGACAGCTGGAAGTTCTTC. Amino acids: CATSRARAPDSWKFF.

The CDR3 DNA follows: TGCAGCGCTGAGGGGGGCCCTCGGGATACGCAGTATTTT. Translated, it gives CSAEGGPRDTQYF. The V and J genes are TRBV29-1 and TRBJ2-3; D is tentatively TRBD1 or TRBD2 (6 bases each). The V end lost 7 bases, the J end lost 6 bases, and 17 bases lay between the germline ends. This CDR3 comprises 13 residues. Germline lookup yields CDR1 SQVTM and CDR2 ANQGSEA.

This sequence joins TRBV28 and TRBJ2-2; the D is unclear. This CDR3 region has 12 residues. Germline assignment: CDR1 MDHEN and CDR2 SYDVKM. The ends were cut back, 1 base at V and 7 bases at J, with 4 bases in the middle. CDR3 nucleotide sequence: TGTGCCAGCAGTTTATTGGTCGGGGAGCTGTTTTTT. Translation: CASSLLVGELFF.

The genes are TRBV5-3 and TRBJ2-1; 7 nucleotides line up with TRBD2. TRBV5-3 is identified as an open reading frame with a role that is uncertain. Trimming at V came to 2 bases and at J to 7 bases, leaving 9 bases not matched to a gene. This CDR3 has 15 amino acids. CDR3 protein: CARSFRLAEWNEQFF. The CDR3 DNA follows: TGTGCCAGAAGCTTTAGGCTAGCGGAGTGGAATGAGCAGTTCTTC.

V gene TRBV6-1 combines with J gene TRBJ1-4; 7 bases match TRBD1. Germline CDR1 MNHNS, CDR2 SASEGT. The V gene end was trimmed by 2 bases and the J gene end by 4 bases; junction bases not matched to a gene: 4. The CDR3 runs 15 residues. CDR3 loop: CASSESRQGNEKLFF. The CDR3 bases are TGTGCCAGCAGTGAATCCCGACAGGGTAATGAAAAACTGTTTTTT.

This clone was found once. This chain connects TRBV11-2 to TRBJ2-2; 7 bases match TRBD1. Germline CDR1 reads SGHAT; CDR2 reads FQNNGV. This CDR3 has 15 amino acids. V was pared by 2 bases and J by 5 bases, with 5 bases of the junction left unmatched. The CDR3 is CASSLWQGETGELFF. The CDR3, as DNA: TGTGCCAGCAGCTTATGGCAGGGGGAAACCGGGGAGCTGTTTTTT. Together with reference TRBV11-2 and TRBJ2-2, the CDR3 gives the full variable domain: EAGVAQSPRYKIIEKRQSVAFWCNPISGHATLYWYQQILGQGPKLLIQFQNNGVVDDSQLPKDRFSAERLKGVDSTLKIQPAKLEDSAVYLCASSLWQGETGELFFGEGSRLTVL.

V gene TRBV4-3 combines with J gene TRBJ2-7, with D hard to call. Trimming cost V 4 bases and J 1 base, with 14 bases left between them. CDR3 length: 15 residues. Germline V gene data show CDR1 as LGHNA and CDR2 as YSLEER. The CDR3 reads CASSLGYPPSYEQYF. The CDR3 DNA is TGCGCCAGCAGCCTGGGCTACCCCCCATCCTACGAGCAGTACTTC.

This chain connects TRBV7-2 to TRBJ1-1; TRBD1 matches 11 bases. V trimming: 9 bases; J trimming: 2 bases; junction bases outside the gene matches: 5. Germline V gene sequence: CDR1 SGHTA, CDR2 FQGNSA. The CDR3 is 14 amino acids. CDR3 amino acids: CASGDRGFNTEAFF. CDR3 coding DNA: TGTGCCAGTGGGGACAGGGGGTTCAACACTGAAGCTTTCTTT. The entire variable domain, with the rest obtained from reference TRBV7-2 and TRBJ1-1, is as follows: GAGVSQSPSNKVTEKGKDVELRCDPISGHTALYWYRQSLGQGLEFLIYFQGNSAPDKSGLPSDRFSAERTGGSVSTLTIQRTQQEDSAVYLCASGDRGFNTEAFFGQGTRLTVV.

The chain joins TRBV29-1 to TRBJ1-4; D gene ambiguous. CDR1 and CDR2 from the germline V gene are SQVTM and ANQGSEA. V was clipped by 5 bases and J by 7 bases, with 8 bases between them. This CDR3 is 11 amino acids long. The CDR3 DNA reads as TGCAGCGTTTGGGTTTCTGAAAAACTGTTTTTT. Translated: CSVWVSEKLFF.

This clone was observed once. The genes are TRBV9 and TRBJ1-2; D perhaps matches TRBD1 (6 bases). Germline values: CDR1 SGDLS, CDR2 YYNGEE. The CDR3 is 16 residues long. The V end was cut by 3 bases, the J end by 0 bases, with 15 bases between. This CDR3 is CASSAGTTLANYGYTF. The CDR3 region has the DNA TGTGCCAGCAGCGCAGGGACAACGCTAGCTAACTATGGCTACACCTTC.

The CDR3 region has the DNA TGTGCCAGCAGCTTTCGGGCACGCACTGAAGCTTTCTTT. Its protein product is CASSFRARTEAFF. This sequence joins TRBV4-2 and TRBJ1-1; D gene uncertain. Deletions cut 5 bases from V and 4 bases from J, with 11 bases between. This CDR3 spans 13 amino acids. Germline V gene sequence: CDR1 LGHNA, CDR2 YNFKEQ.

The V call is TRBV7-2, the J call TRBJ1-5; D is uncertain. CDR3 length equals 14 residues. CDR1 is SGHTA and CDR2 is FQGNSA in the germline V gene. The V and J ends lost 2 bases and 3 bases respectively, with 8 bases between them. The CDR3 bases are TGTGCCAGCAGCTTAAGGTCAGACAATCAGCCCCAGCATTTT. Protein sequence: CASSLRSDNQPQHF. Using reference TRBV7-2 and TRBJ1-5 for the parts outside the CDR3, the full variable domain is GAGVSQSPSNKVTEKGKDVELRCDPISGHTALYWYRQSLGQGLEFLIYFQGNSAPDKSGLPSDRFSAERTGGSVSTLTIQRTQQEDSAVYLCASSLRSDNQPQHFGDGTRLSIL.

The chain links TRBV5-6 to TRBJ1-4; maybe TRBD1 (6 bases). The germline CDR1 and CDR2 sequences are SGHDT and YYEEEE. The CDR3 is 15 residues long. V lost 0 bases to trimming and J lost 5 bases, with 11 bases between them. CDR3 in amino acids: CASSLAGQGNEKLFF. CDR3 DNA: TGTGCCAGCAGCTTGGCGGGCCAGGGGAATGAAAAACTGTTTTTT.

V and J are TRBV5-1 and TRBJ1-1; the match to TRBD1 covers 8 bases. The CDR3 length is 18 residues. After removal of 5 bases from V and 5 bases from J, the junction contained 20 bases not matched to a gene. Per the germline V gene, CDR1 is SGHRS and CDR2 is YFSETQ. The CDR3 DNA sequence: TGCGCCAGCAGTTTGTTCCCAGGGGGCCGTACGAGTGGTACTGAAGCTTTCTTT. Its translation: CASSLFPGGRTSGTEAFF.

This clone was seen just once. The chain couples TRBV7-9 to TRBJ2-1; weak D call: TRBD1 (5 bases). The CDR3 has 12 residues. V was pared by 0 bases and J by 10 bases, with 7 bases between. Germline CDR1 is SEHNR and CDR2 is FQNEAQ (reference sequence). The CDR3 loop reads CASSLARTEQFF. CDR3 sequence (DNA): TGTGCCAGCAGCTTAGCGCGGACAGAGCAGTTCTTC.

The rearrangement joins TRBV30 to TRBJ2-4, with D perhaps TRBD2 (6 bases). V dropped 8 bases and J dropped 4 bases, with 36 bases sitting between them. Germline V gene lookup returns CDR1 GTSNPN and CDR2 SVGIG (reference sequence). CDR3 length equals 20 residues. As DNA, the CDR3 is TGTGCCCCTGGGGGGAGGAGGAGGGATCTCTCCCTGGGTGTTAAAAACATTCAGTACTTC. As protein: CAPGGRRRDLSLGVKNIQYF.

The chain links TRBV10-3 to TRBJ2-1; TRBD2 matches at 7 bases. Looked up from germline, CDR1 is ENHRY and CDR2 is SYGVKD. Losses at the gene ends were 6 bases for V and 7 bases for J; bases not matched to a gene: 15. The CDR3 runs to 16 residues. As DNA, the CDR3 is TGTGCCATCAGCTGGGGAGGGGAGGCGGGGTGGAATGAGCAGTTCTTC. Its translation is CAISWGGEAGWNEQFF.

CDR3: CASSRTHQVGYGYTF. CDR3 coding DNA: TGTGCCAGTAGTAGAACACATCAGGTCGGCTATGGCTACACCTTC. The V gene is TRBV19, the J gene TRBJ1-2; D not resolved. The germline V and J ends were trimmed by 4 bases and 4 bases, with 16 bases remaining between them. The CDR3 sequence is 15 residues long. Germline V lookup: CDR1 LNHDA, CDR2 SQIVND (reference sequence).